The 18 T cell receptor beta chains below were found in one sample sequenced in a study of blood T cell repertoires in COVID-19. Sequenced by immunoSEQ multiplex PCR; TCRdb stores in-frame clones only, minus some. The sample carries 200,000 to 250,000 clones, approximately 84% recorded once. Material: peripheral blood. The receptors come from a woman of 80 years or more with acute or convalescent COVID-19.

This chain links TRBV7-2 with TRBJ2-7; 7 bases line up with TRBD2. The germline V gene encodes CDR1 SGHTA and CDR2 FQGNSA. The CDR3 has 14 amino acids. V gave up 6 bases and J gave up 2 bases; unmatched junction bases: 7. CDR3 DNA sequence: TGTGCCAGCAGGCTATTGGGGGGGGCCTACGAGCAGTACTTC. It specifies CASRLLGGAYEQYF.

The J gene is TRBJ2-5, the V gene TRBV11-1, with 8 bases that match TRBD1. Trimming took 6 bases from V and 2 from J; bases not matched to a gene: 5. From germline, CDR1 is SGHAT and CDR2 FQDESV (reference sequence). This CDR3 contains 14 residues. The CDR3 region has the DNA TGTGCCAGCAGATCCGGACAGGGACAAGAGACCCAGTACTTC. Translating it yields CASRSGQGQETQYF.

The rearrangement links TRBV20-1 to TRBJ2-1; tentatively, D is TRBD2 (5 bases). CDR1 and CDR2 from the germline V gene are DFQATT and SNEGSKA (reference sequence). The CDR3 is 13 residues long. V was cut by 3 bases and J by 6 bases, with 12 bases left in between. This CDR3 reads CSASGPRGNEQFF. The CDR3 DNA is TGCAGTGCTAGTGGACCACGGGGCAATGAGCAGTTCTTC.

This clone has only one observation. The CDR3 DNA is TGTGCCAGCAGCCAGGGTTCGACTAATGAAAAACTGTTTTTT. Translation gives CASSQGSTNEKLFF. The chain carries TRBV6-5 and TRBJ1-4, with D perhaps matching TRBD1 (5 bases). Deletions cut 6 bases from V and 2 bases from J, with 10 bases between. This CDR3 contains 14 residues. Germline CDR1 MNHEY, CDR2 SVGAGI.

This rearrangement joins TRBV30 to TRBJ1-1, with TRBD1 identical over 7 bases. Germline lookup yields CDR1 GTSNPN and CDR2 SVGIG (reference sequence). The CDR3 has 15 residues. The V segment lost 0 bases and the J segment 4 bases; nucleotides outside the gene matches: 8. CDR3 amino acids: CAWSVLGGAGTEAFF. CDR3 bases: TGTGCCTGGAGTGTACTAGGGGGCGCGGGCACTGAAGCTTTCTTT.

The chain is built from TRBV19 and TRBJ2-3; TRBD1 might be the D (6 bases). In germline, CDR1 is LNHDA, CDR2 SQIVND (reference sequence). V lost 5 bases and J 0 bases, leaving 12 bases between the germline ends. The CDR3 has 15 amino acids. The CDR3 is CASSWGTTSTDTQYF. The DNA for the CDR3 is TGTGCCAGTAGTTGGGGGACAACTAGCACAGATACGCAGTATTTT.

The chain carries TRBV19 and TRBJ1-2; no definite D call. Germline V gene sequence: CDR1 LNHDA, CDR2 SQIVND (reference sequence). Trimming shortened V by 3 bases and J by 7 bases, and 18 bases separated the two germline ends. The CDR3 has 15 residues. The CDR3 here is CASSIGPALLLGYTF. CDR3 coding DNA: TGTGCCAGTAGTATTGGGCCAGCCTTACTTCTTGGCTACACCTTC.

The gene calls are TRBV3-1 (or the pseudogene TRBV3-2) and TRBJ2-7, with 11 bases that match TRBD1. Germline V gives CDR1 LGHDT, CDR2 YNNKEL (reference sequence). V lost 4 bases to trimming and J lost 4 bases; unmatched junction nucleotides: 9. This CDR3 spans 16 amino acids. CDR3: CASSRKGQGEKYEQYF. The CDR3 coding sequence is TGTGCCAGCAGCCGAAAGGGACAGGGGGAAAAATACGAGCAGTACTTC.

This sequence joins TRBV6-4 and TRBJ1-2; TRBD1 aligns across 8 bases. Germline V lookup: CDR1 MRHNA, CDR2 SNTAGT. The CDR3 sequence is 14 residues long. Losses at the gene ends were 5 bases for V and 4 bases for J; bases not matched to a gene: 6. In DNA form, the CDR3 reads TGTGCCAGCAGTCCAGGGGGCGAGTTCTATGGCTACACCTTC. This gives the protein CASSPGGEFYGYTF.

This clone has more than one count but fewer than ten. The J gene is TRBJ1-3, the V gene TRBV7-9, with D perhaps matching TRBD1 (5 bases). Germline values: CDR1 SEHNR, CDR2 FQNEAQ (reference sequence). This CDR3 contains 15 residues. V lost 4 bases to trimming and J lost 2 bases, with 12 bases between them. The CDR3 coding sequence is TGTGCCAGCAGCTCCGGAAGGGGCGCTGGAAACACCATATATTTT. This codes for CASSSGRGAGNTIYF.

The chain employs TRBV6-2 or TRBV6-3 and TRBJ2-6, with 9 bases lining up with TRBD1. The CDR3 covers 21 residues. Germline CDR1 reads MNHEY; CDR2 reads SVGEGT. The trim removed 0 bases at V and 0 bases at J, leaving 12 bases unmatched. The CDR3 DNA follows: TGTGCCAGCAGTTACTCGCCGGGACAGGGTATGGGGAACTCTGGGGCCAACGTCCTGACTTTC. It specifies CASSYSPGQGMGNSGANVLTF.

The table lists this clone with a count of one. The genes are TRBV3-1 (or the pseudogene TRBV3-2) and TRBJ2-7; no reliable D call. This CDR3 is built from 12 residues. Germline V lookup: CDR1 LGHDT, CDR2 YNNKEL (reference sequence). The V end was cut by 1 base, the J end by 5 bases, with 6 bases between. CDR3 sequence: CASSQVENEQYF. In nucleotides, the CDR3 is TGTGCCAGCAGCCAAGTCGAGAACGAGCAGTACTTC.

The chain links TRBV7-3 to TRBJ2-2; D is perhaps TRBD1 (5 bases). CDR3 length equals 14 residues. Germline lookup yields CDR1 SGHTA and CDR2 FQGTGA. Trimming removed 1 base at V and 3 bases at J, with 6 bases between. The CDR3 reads CASSLIRDTGELFF. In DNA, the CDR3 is TGTGCCAGCAGCTTAATCAGGGACACCGGGGAGCTGTTTTTT.

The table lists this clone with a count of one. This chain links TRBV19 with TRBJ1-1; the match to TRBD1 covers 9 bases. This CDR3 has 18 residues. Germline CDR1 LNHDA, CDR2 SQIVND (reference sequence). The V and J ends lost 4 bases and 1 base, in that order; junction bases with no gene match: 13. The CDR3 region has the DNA TGTGCCAGTAGTACGGCCCCGGGGACAGGGAGGGGGAACACTGAAGCTTTCTTT. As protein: CASSTAPGTGRGNTEAFF.

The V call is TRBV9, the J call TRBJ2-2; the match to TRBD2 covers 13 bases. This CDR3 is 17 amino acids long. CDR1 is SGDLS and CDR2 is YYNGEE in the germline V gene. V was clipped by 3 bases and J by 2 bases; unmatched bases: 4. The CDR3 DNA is TGTGCCAGCAGCGCTTGGACTAGCGGGAGTAACACCGGGGAGCTGTTTTTT. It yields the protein CASSAWTSGSNTGELFF.

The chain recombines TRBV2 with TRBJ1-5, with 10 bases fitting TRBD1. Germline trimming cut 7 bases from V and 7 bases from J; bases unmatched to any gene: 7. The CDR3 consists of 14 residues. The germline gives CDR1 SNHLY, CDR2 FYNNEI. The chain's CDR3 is CASTATGGRQPQHF. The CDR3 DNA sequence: TGTGCCAGCACCGCGACAGGGGGCAGGCAGCCCCAGCATTTT.

The CDR3 nucleotides are TGTGCCAGTAGTATAGCGGGGTCAGAGACCCAGTACTTC. Translated: CASSIAGSETQYF. The chain carries TRBV19 and TRBJ2-5; D perhaps matches TRBD2 (5 bases). The CDR3 has 13 residues. Germline values: CDR1 LNHDA, CDR2 SQIVND (reference sequence). Trimming stripped 1 base from V and 4 bases from J, with 7 bases between.

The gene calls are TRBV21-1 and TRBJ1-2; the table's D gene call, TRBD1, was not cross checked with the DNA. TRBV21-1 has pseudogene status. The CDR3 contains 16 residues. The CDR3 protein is CASTKKTRQGRLGYTF. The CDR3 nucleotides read TGTGCCAGCACAAAAAAAACACGACAGGGGCGGCTGGGCTACACCTTC.